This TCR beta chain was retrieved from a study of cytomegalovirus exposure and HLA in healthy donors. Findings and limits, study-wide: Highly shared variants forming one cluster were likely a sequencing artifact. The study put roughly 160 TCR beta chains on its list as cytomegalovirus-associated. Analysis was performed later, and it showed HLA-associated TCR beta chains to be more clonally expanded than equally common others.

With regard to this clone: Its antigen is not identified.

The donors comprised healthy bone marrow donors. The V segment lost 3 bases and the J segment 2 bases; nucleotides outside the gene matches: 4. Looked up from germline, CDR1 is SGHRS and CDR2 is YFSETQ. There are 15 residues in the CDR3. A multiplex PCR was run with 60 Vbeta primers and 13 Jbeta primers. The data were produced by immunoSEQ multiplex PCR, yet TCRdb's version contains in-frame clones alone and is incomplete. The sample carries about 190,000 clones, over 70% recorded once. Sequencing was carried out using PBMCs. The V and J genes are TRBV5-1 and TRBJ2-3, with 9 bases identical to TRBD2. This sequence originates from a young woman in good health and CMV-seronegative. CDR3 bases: TGCGCCAGCAGCTCCCCTAGCGGGGCCACAGATACGCAGTATTTT. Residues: CASSSPSGATDTQYF.